This T cell receptor (beta chain) was recorded in a study of shared clonotypes between healthy human individuals. This CDR3 region has 15 residues. Germline CDR1 and CDR2: SNHLY and FYNNEI. V gave up 7 bases and J gave up 0 bases; unmatched junction bases: 3. Clones were sequenced by immunoSEQ multiplex PCR, and TCRdb holds only the in-frame ones, with some missing. This table has approximately 2.5 million clones, roughly 93% appearing once. Source material: naive CD4+ T cells from PBMCs. Described subset: CD45RA+ positively selected. This rearrangement joins TRBV2 to TRBJ2-6, with 7 nucleotides matching TRBD1. The TCR was taken from a man between 18 and 29 years old in good health. Some clones in this sample may be carry-over from other donors' samples. CDR3 protein: CASKYRGSGANVLTF. The CDR3 DNA follows: TGTGCCAGCAAGTACAGGGGCTCTGGGGCCAACGTCCTGACTTTC.